This record looks at one T cell receptor (beta chain) sequence and its context. Its specificity is unknown. The record originates from a study of naive CD8 T cells in extremely preterm neonates. Across the study: The methods list adults as 20-50 years; the abstract says 25-50.

The assay was immunoSEQ multiplex PCR, and TCRdb's table has in-frame clones only and misses some. This sample carries a few thousand clones, approximately 97% of them seen once, and the ten largest clones take 0.7% to 0.8%. Healthy nonsmoking adults and healthy children aged about 16-60 months donated peripheral blood. V was pared by 1 base and J by 6 bases, with 11 bases between. The germline V gene has CDR1 SGHDT and CDR2 YYEEEE. There are 14 residues in the CDR3. Findings and caveats of the study: Preterm CDR3s were shorter than older groups', with fewer N additions and less trimming. Productive template counts varied among preterm samples, a noted limitation.

The source is a human donor in good health. The chain recombines TRBV5-6 with TRBJ2-1; a weak D match, TRBD2 (6 bases). What was sequenced was naive CD8+ T cells from blood. The CDR3, as DNA: TGTGCCAGCAGCTTGCGGGACTGGGGCAATGAGCAGTTCTTC. It is translated as CASSLRDWGNEQFF.